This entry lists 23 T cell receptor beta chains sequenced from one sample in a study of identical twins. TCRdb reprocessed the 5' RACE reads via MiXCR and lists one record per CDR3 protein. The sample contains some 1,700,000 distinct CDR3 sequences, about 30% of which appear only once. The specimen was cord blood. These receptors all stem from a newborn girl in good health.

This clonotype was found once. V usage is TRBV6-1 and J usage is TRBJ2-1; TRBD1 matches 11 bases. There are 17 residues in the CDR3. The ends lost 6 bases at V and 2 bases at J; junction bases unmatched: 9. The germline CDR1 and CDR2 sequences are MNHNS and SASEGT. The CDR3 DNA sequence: TGTGCCAGCAGCCAATGTCCGGGACAGGGGGCCTACAATGAGCAGTTCTTC. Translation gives CASSQCPGQGAYNEQFF.

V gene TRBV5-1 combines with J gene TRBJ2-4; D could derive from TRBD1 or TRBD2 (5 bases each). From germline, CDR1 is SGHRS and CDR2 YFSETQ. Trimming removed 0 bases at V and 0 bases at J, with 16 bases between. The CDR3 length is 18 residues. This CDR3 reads CASSLVGGDWLAKNIQYF. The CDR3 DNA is TGCGCCAGCAGCTTGGTTGGGGGAGACTGGTTAGCCAAAAACATTCAGTACTTC.

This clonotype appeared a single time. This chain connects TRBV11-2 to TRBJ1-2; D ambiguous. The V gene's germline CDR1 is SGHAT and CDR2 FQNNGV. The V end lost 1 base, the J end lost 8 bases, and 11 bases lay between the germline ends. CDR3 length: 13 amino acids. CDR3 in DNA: TGTGCCAGCAGCTTAGTGAGGAACGGGGGCTACACCTTC. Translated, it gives CASSLVRNGGYTF.

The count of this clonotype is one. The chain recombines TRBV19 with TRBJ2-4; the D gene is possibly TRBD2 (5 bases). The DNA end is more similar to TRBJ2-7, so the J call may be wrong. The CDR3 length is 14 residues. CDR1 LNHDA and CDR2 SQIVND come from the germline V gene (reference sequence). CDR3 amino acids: CATRKGPDFYEQYF. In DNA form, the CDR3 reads TGTGCCACTCGTAAAGGGCCGGACTTCTACGAGCAGTACTTC.

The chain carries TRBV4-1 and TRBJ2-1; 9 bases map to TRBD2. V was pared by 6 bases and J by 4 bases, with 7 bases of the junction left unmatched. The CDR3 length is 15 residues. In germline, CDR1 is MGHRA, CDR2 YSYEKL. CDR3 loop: CASRPFSGGYNEQFF. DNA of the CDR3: TGCGCCAGCAGACCCTTTAGCGGGGGTTACAATGAGCAGTTCTTC.

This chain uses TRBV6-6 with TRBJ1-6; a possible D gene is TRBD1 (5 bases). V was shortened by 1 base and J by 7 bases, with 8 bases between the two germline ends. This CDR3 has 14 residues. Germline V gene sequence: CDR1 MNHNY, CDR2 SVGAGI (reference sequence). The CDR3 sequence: CASSYYGGNSPLHF. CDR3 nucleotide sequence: TGTGCCAGCAGTTACTACGGGGGGAATTCACCCCTCCACTTT.

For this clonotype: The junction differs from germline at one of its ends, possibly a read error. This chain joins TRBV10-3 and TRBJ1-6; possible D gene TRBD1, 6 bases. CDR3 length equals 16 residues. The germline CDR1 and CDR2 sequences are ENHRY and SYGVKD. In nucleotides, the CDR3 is TGTGCCATCAGCCAACAGGGCAGCTCCTATAATTCACCCCCCCACTTT. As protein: CAISQQGSSYNSPPHF.

CDR3 nucleotides: TGCAGTGCTAGTAAAATTCCACTCAGACCAACAGAGACCCAGTACTTC. This gives the protein CSASKIPLRPTETQYF. The chain has TRBV20-1 and TRBJ2-5; D remains unclear. This CDR3 is 16 amino acids long. The V gene's germline CDR1 is DFQATT and CDR2 SNEGSKA (reference sequence). The germline V and J ends were trimmed by 3 bases and 4 bases, with 21 bases remaining between them.

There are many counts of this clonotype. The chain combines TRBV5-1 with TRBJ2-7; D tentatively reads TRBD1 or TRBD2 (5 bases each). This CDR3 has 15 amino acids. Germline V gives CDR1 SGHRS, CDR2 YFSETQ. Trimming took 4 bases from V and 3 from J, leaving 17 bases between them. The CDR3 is CASSPSKGRSYEQYF. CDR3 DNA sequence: TGCGCCAGCAGCCCAAGTAAGGGACGGAGCTACGAGCAGTACTTC. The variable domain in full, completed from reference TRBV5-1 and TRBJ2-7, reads KAGVTQTPRYLIKTRGQQVTLSCSPISGHRSVSWYQQTPGQGLQFLFEYFSETQRNKGNFPGRFSGRQFSNSRSEMNVSTLELGDSALYLCASSPSKGRSYEQYFGPGTRLTVT.

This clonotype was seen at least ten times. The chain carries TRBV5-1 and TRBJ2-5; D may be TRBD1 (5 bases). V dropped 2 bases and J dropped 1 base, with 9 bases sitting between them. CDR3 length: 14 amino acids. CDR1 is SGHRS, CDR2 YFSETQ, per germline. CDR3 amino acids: CASSFGRGQETQYF. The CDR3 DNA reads TGCGCCAGCAGCTTTGGTAGGGGCCAAGAGACCCAGTACTTC.

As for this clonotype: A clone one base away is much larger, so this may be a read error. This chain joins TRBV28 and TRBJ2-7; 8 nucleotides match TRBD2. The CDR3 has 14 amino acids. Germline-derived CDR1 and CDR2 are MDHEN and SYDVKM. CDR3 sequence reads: CASSSLAVSYKQYF. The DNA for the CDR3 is TGTGCCAGCAGTTCACTAGCGGTTTCCTACAAGCAGTACTTC.

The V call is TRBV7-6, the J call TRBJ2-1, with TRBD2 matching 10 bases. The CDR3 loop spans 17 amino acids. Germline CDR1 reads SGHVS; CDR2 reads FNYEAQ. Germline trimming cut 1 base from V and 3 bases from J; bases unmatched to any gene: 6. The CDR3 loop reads CASSLESLAGVYNEQFF. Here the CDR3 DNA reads TGTGCCAGCAGCTTAGAAAGCCTAGCGGGGGTCTACAATGAGCAGTTCTTC.

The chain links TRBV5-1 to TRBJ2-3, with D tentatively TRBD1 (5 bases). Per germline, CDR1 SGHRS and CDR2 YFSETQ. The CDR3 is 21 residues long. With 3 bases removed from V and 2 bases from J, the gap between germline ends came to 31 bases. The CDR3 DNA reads TGCGCCAGCAGCTCCCCTACACCTTCAGGGAAGCCTCAAGAAATCACAGATACGCAGTATTTT. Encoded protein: CASSSPTPSGKPQEITDTQYF. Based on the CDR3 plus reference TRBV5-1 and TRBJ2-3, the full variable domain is KAGVTQTPRYLIKTRGQQVTLSCSPISGHRSVSWYQQTPGQGLQFLFEYFSETQRNKGNFPGRFSGRQFSNSRSEMNVSTLELGDSALYLCASSSPTPSGKPQEITDTQYFGPGTRLTVL.

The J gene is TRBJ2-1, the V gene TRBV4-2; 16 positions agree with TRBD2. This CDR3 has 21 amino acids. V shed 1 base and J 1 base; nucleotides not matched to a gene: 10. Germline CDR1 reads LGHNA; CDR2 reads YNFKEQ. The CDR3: CASSQVLGGTSGRVSYNEQFF. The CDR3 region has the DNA TGTGCCAGCAGCCAAGTGTTAGGGGGGACTAGCGGGAGGGTGTCCTACAATGAGCAGTTCTTC.

In DNA form, the CDR3 reads TGCGCCAGCAGCCCTTACAGCGGGGGCTACAATGAGCAGTTCTTC. This sequence encodes CASSPYSGGYNEQFF. The rearrangement uses TRBV4-1 and TRBJ2-1, with 8 bases identical to TRBD2. J was trimmed by 3 bases and V by 4 bases; bases with no gene match: 5. In germline, CDR1 is MGHRA, CDR2 YSYEKL. The CDR3 contains 15 residues.

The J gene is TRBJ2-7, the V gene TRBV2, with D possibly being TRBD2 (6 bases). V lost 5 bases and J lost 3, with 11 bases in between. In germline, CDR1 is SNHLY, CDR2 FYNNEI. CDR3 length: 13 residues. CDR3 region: CASSKGLLYEQYF. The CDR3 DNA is TGTGCCAGCAGTAAGGGACTTCTCTACGAGCAGTACTTC.

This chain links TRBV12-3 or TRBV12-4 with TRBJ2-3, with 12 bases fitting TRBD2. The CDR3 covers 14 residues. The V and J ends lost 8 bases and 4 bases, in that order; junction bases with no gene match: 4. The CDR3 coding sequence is TGTGCCAGCCGGACTAGCGGGGTCCCAGATACGCAGTATTTT. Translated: CASRTSGVPDTQYF.

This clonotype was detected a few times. The CDR3 loop reads CASSLASGGPTQYF. The CDR3 DNA sequence: TGTGCCAGCAGCTTGGCTAGCGGGGGGCCGACCCAGTACTTC. The chain uses TRBV5-5 and TRBJ2-5, with 11 bases fitting TRBD2. The length of the CDR3 is 14 residues. CDR1 and CDR2 from the germline V gene are SGHKS and YYEKEE (reference sequence). V dropped 0 bases and J dropped 7; count of bases not matched to a gene: 2.

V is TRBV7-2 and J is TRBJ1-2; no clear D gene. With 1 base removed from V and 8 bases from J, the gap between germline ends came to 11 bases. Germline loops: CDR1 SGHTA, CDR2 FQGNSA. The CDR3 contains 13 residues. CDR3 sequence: CASSLERQYGYTF. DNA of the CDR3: TGTGCCAGCAGCTTAGAACGTCAATACGGCTACACCTTC.

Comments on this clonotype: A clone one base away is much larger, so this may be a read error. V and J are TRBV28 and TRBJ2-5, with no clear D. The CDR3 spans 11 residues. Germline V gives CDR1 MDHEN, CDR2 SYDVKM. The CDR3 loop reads CASTLQEAQYF. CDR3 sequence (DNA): TGTGCCAGCACCCTCCAAGAGGCCCAGTACTTC.

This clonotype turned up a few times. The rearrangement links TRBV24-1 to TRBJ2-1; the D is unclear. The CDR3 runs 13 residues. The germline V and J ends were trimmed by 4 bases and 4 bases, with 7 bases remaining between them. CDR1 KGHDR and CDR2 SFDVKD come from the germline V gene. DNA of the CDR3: TGTGCCACCAGTGAGGCGAGATACAATGAGCAGTTCTTC. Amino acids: CATSEARYNEQFF.

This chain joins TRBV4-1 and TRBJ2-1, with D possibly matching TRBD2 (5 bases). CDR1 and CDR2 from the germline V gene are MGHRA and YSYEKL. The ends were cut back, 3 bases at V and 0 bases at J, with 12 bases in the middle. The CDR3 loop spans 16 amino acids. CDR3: CASSHIGLSSYNEQFF. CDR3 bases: TGCGCCAGCAGCCACATCGGACTGTCCTCCTACAATGAGCAGTTCTTC.

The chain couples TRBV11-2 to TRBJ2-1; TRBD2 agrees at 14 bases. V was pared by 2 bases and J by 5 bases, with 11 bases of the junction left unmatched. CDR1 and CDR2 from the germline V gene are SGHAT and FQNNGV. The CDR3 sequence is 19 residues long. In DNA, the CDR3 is TGTGCCAGCAGCTTAAGGAACAGACTAGCGGGGGGGGAAGACAATGAGCAGTTCTTC. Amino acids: CASSLRNRLAGGEDNEQFF.